This TCR beta chain is from a study of cytotoxic CD8 clonotypes in ibrutinib-treated CLL. Per the germline V gene, CDR1 is SGHDT and CDR2 is YYEEEE. CDR3 length: 13 residues. The trim removed 4 bases at V and 9 bases at J, leaving 9 bases unmatched. The assay was immunoSEQ multiplex PCR, and TCRdb's table has in-frame clones only and misses some. The table has about 45,000 clones, approximately 65% seen once. The source of this sequence is a human donor with chronic lymphocytic leukemia. The input for sequencing was PBMCs, taken after 24 months of ibrutinib treatment. This sequence joins TRBV5-6 and TRBJ2-7, with 8 bases identical to TRBD2. The CDR3 is CASSLIRLAGQYF. Written as DNA, the CDR3 is TGTGCCAGCAGCCTCATACGCCTAGCGGGGCAGTACTTC.